The 10 T cell receptor beta chains below come from one sample, sequenced in a study of high-grade serous ovarian cancer treatment subgroups. Tumor tissue was taken before any definitive surgery or chemotherapy was given. Assay used: immunoSEQ multiplex PCR; TCRdb lists only in-frame clones, some missing. This table holds over 6,000 clones, over 60% found once. Material for sequencing was tumor tissue. The source of these receptors is a human donor with high-grade serous ovarian cancer.

The V gene is TRBV7-9, the J gene TRBJ1-1; 9 bases are a match to TRBD1. Germline trimming cut 5 bases from V and 7 bases from J; bases unmatched to any gene: 8. The germline V gene has CDR1 SEHNR and CDR2 FQNEAQ (reference sequence). The CDR3 consists of 14 residues. CDR3 region: CASSMTGGYGEAFF. The CDR3 coding sequence is TGTGCCAGCAGCATGACAGGGGGTTATGGTGAAGCTTTCTTT.

This chain joins TRBV5-1 and TRBJ2-5; TRBD2 is a possible D gene (5 bases). The germline gives CDR1 SGHRS, CDR2 YFSETQ. This CDR3 comprises 16 residues. V was clipped by 0 bases and J by 2 bases, with 14 bases between them. The CDR3 DNA reads as TGCGCCAGCAGCTTGGGTCCAAAAAGAGGGCAAGAGACCCAGTACTTC. This gives the protein CASSLGPKRGQETQYF.

In its sample, this clone was seen once. The chain combines TRBV5-4 with TRBJ2-5; possibly TRBD2 for D (5 bases). CDR1 SGHNT and CDR2 YYREEE come from the germline V gene (reference sequence). The length of the CDR3 is 14 residues. Trimming cost V 3 bases and J 5 bases, with 14 bases left between them. The CDR3 coding sequence is TGTGCCAGCAGCTACGCGGCGCTAGCTGAGACCCAGTACTTC. Residues: CASSYAALAETQYF.

This chain links TRBV7-3 with TRBJ2-1; no reliable D call. Germline-derived CDR1 and CDR2 are SGHTA and FQGTGA. This CDR3 has 16 amino acids. V dropped 1 base and J dropped 2 bases, with 12 bases sitting between them. CDR3 sequence: CASSLRASSPYNEQFF. CDR3 in DNA: TGTGCCAGCAGCTTAAGAGCCAGCAGTCCCTACAATGAGCAGTTCTTC.

J is TRBJ2-5 and V is TRBV6-1, with a possible D match to TRBD1 (6 bases). The assigned J gene may be wrong: the sequence end matches TRBJ2-7 better. This CDR3 spans 14 amino acids. Germline V CDR1 and CDR2: MNHNS, SASEGT. The CDR3: CASSAGTPAYEQYF. In nucleotides, the CDR3 is TGTGCCAGCAGCGCCGGGACACCCGCCTACGAGCAGTACTTC.

The chain carries TRBV6-5 and TRBJ1-6; 8 bases map to TRBD1. From germline, CDR1 is MNHEY and CDR2 SVGAGI. CDR3 length equals 15 residues. V trimming: 4 bases; J trimming: 4 bases; junction bases outside the gene matches: 3. CDR3 loop: CASSSTGVYNSPLHF. The CDR3 DNA sequence: TGTGCCAGCAGTTCGACAGGGGTGTATAATTCACCCCTCCACTTT.

This CDR3 is CASSRGTGVSDTQYF. CDR3 nucleotides: TGTGCCAGCAGCCGGGGGACAGGGGTCTCAGATACGCAGTATTTT. The V call is TRBV7-7, the J call TRBJ2-3; 10 bases agree with TRBD1. The junction had 6 bases not matched to a gene; V was cut back by 5 bases and J by 4 bases. Germline-derived CDR1 and CDR2 are SSHAT and FNYEAQ (reference sequence). The CDR3 sequence is 15 residues long.

The genes are TRBV7-2 and TRBJ2-3; 8 nucleotides agree with TRBD1. Germline trimming cut 8 bases from V and 0 bases from J; bases unmatched to any gene: 7. The CDR3 spans 15 residues. The germline V gene encodes CDR1 SGHTA and CDR2 FQGNSA. CDR3 bases: TGTGCCAGCGCGAAACAGGGGGGAAGCACAGATACGCAGTATTTT. Translated, it gives CASAKQGGSTDTQYF.

This rearrangement joins TRBV7-2 to TRBJ1-4, with TRBD1 matching 9 bases. The trim removed 5 bases at V and 0 bases at J, leaving 13 bases unmatched. The germline CDR1 and CDR2 sequences are SGHTA and FQGNSA. The CDR3 runs 19 residues. CDR3 amino acids: CASSRGTGWTPATNEKLFF. DNA for the CDR3: TGTGCCAGCAGCAGGGGGACAGGGTGGACGCCGGCAACTAATGAAAAACTGTTTTTT.

The V and J genes are TRBV18 and TRBJ1-5; no clear D. V was trimmed by 6 bases and J by 1 base, leaving 10 bases between them. The germline CDR1 and CDR2 sequences are KGHSH and LQKENI. This CDR3 region has 14 residues. CDR3 sequence reads: CASSRRQSNQPQHF. DNA of the CDR3: TGTGCCAGCTCCCGTAGACAAAGCAATCAGCCCCAGCATTTT.